Listed below are T cell receptor beta chains from one sample, sequenced in a study of CD8+CD57+ T cells in acquired aplastic anemia. TCRdb reprocessed the reads via MiXCR and lists one record per CDR3 protein. The table lists over 150,000 distinct CDR3 sequences, around 40% of them singletons. Source material: sorted CD4+, CD8+, or CD8+CD57+ T cells (not recorded which) from PBMCs. The origin of the receptors is a human donor in good health. CDR3s include the opening cysteine and the closing phenylalanine or tryptophan. The D gene is left open where the match is weak. Size tells how often a clone was seen (once, few, many) or the class of an expanded clone, and some rows leave it out.

CDR3aa: CASSRTPTYEQYF
CDR3nt: TGTGCCAGCAGCCGCACACCAACCTACGAGCAGTACTTC
d_gene: NA
j_gene: TRBJ2-7
abundance: NA
v_gene: TRBV11-3

CDR3aa: CAISEWGNSPLHF
CDR3nt: TGTGCCATCAGTGAGTGGGGGAATTCACCCCTCCACTTT
d_gene: NA
j_gene: TRBJ1-6
abundance: few
v_gene: TRBV2

CDR3aa: CASKETGGKSWDTQYF
CDR3nt: TGTGCCAGTAAAGAGACAGGGGGAAAATCTTGGGATACGCAGTATTTT
d_gene: TRBD1
j_gene: TRBJ2-3
abundance: many
v_gene: TRBV19

CDR3aa: CASSLFAPGETQYF
CDR3nt: TGTGCCAGCAGCTTGTTTGCTCCGGGGGAGACCCAGTACTTC
d_gene: NA
j_gene: TRBJ2-5
abundance: NA
v_gene: TRBV7-3

CDR3aa: CASSSGTGQETQYF
CDR3nt: TGTGCCAGTAGCTCCGGGACAGGACAAGAGACCCAGTACTTC
d_gene: TRBD1
j_gene: TRBJ2-5
abundance: NA
v_gene: TRBV19

CDR3aa: CATSPGTVNSSLHF
CDR3nt: TGTGCCACCAGCCCAGGGACAGTAAATTCATCCCTCCACTTT
d_gene: TRBD1
j_gene: TRBJ1-6
abundance: NA
v_gene: TRBV15

CDR3aa: CASSGRGVTDTQYF
CDR3nt: TGTGCCAGCAGTGGACGCGGGGTCACAGATACGCAGTATTTT
d_gene: NA
j_gene: TRBJ2-3
abundance: NA
v_gene: TRBV2

CDR3aa: CAISESVTGGYGYTF
CDR3nt: TGTGCCATCAGTGAGTCAGTCACAGGGGGCTATGGCTACACCTTC
d_gene: TRBD1
j_gene: TRBJ1-2
abundance: many
v_gene: TRBV10-3

CDR3aa: CASSLDVTGGDEFF
CDR3nt: TGCGCCAGCAGCTTGGATGTTACAGGGGGCGACGAGTTCTTC
d_gene: TRBD1
j_gene: TRBJ2-1
abundance: NA
v_gene: TRBV5-1

CDR3aa: CSVYGQLGRTNYGYTF
CDR3nt: TGCAGCGTGTACGGACAGTTAGGGCGAACTAACTATGGCTACACCTTC
d_gene: NA
j_gene: TRBJ1-2
abundance: few
v_gene: TRBV29-1

CDR3aa: CASSDHPARGRETQYF
CDR3nt: TGTGCCAGCAGCGACCACCCTGCACGGGGTAGAGAGACCCAGTACTTC
d_gene: NA
j_gene: TRBJ2-5
abundance: NA
v_gene: TRBV7-2

CDR3aa: CASSRRGLTEAFF
CDR3nt: TGTGCCAGTAGTCGACGGGGTCTCACTGAAGCTTTCTTT
d_gene: NA
j_gene: TRBJ1-1
abundance: NA
v_gene: TRBV19

CDR3aa: CAWSLIDRGAQYF
CDR3nt: TGTGCCTGGAGCCTCATCGACAGGGGGGCCCAGTACTTC
d_gene: TRBD1
j_gene: TRBJ2-5
abundance: few
v_gene: TRBV30

CDR3aa: CASSLVGGGDTEAFF
CDR3nt: TGTGCCAGCAGCTTAGTTGGAGGGGGCGACACTGAAGCTTTCTTT
d_gene: TRBD1
j_gene: TRBJ1-1
abundance: many
v_gene: TRBV7-2

CDR3aa: CASSGTAGGNEQFF
CDR3nt: TGCGCCAGCAGTGGTACAGCGGGAGGCAATGAGCAGTTCTTC
d_gene: TRBD2
j_gene: TRBJ2-1
abundance: many
v_gene: TRBV5-1

CDR3aa: CASAHWALGQYF
CDR3nt: TGCGCCAGCGCTCATTGGGCTCTCGGGCAGTACTTC
d_gene: NA
j_gene: TRBJ2-7
abundance: NA
v_gene: TRBV5-1

CDR3aa: CASRKTGGGSTDTQYF
CDR3nt: TGTGCCAGCAGGAAGACGGGGGGAGGCAGCACAGATACGCAGTATTTT
d_gene: NA
j_gene: TRBJ2-3
abundance: NA
v_gene: TRBV12-1

CDR3aa: CASSDWSGAAFF
CDR3nt: TGCGCCAGCAGTGATTGGAGCGGGGCAGCTTTCTTT
d_gene: NA
j_gene: TRBJ1-1
abundance: many
v_gene: TRBV10-1

CDR3aa: CASRYDRRYTF
CDR3nt: TGTGCCAGTAGATATGACAGGCGCTACACCTTC
d_gene: NA
j_gene: TRBJ1-2
abundance: NA
v_gene: TRBV19

CDR3aa: CASSETSGRYEQFF
CDR3nt: TGTGCCAGCAGTGAAACTAGCGGGAGGTATGAGCAGTTCTTC
d_gene: TRBD2
j_gene: TRBJ2-1
abundance: NA
v_gene: TRBV2

CDR3aa: CSPGPSGRAADTQYF
CDR3nt: TGCAGTCCGGGACCCAGCGGGAGAGCTGCAGATACGCAGTATTTT
d_gene: TRBD2
j_gene: TRBJ2-3
abundance: NA
v_gene: TRBV20-1

CDR3aa: CASSFGQGQNEQFF
CDR3nt: TGTGCCAGCAGCTTCGGACAGGGGCAGAATGAGCAGTTCTTC
d_gene: TRBD1
j_gene: TRBJ2-1
abundance: many
v_gene: TRBV7-6

CDR3aa: CATSRGFRGELFF
CDR3nt: TGTGCCACCAGCAGAGGGTTCCGAGGGGAGCTGTTTTTT
d_gene: NA
j_gene: TRBJ2-2
abundance: NA
v_gene: TRBV15

CDR3aa: CASRGTDPDRTQYF
CDR3nt: TGTGCCTCCAGGGGAACAGATCCAGACCGGACCCAGTACTTC
d_gene: NA
j_gene: TRBJ2-5
abundance: many
v_gene: TRBV28

CDR3aa: CASTSGDRDNSPLHF
CDR3nt: TGTGCCAGCACCTCGGGGGACAGGGACAATTCACCCCTCCACTTT
d_gene: TRBD1
j_gene: TRBJ1-6
abundance: many
v_gene: TRBV5-6

CDR3aa: CASSTYPGESSGANVLTF
CDR3nt: TGTGCCAGCAGTACCTACCCAGGAGAGAGCTCTGGGGCCAACGTCCTGACTTTC
d_gene: NA
j_gene: TRBJ2-6
abundance: few
v_gene: TRBV6-1

CDR3aa: CASSLGHASYEQYF
CDR3nt: TGTGCCAGCAGCCTAGGACACGCCTCCTACGAGCAGTACTTC
d_gene: NA
j_gene: TRBJ2-7
abundance: many
v_gene: TRBV5-8

CDR3aa: CASSVDRGNEKLFF
CDR3nt: TGTGCCAGCAGTGTAGACAGGGGAAATGAAAAACTGTTTTTT
d_gene: TRBD1
j_gene: TRBJ1-4
abundance: NA
v_gene: TRBV27

CDR3aa: CAISEASGVNYGYTF
CDR3nt: TGTGCCATCAGTGAGGCGTCAGGCGTGAACTATGGCTACACCTTC
d_gene: NA
j_gene: TRBJ1-2
abundance: NA
v_gene: TRBV10-3

CDR3aa: CASSWTGLGTEAFF
CDR3nt: TGTGCCAGTAGTTGGACAGGTCTAGGCACTGAAGCTTTCTTT
d_gene: TRBD1
j_gene: TRBJ1-1
abundance: NA
v_gene: TRBV19

CDR3aa: CSATGRLAGLGEQYF
CDR3nt: TGCAGTGCCACCGGGAGGCTAGCGGGGCTGGGAGAGCAGTACTTC
d_gene: TRBD2
j_gene: TRBJ2-7
abundance: NA
v_gene: TRBV20-1

CDR3aa: CASSEGLANTEAFF
CDR3nt: TGTGCCAGCAGTGAAGGACTAGCGAACACTGAAGCTTTCTTT
d_gene: NA
j_gene: TRBJ1-1
abundance: many
v_gene: TRBV25-1

CDR3aa: CSARPGAQYEQYF
CDR3nt: TGCAGTGCTAGACCCGGGGCACAATACGAGCAGTACTTC
d_gene: NA
j_gene: TRBJ2-7
abundance: NA
v_gene: TRBV20-1

CDR3aa: CATSNGGGAVQETQYF
CDR3nt: TGTGCCACCTCAAACGGCGGGGGGGCGGTCCAAGAGACCCAGTACTTC
d_gene: TRBD2
j_gene: TRBJ2-5
abundance: many
v_gene: TRBV10-3

CDR3aa: CASSSSGQGTYEQYF
CDR3nt: TGTGCCAGCAGCTCATCCGGACAGGGCACCTACGAGCAGTACTTC
d_gene: TRBD1
j_gene: TRBJ2-7
abundance: many
v_gene: TRBV11-3

CDR3aa: CASSEWADADGDTQYF
CDR3nt: TGTGCCAGCAGTGAATGGGCGGACGCGGATGGGGATACGCAGTATTTT
d_gene: NA
j_gene: TRBJ2-3
abundance: NA
v_gene: TRBV25-1

CDR3aa: CASSLSPNTGELFF
CDR3nt: TGTGCCAGCAGCTTAAGCCCGAACACCGGGGAGCTGTTTTTT
d_gene: NA
j_gene: TRBJ2-2
abundance: NA
v_gene: TRBV7-3

CDR3aa: CASSLLLSRVGTEAFF
CDR3nt: TGTGCCAGCAGCTTGTTACTATCTCGTGTGGGCACTGAAGCTTTCTTT
d_gene: NA
j_gene: TRBJ1-1
abundance: few
v_gene: TRBV5-5

CDR3aa: CASSVDQGGAFGYTF
CDR3nt: TGTGCCAGCAGCGTAGACCAAGGCGGGGCTTTTGGCTACACCTTC
d_gene: NA
j_gene: TRBJ1-2
abundance: NA
v_gene: TRBV9

CDR3aa: CASSLNFVMGYNEQFF
CDR3nt: TGTGCCAGCAGCTTAAACTTCGTCATGGGCTACAATGAGCAGTTCTTC
d_gene: NA
j_gene: TRBJ2-1
abundance: few
v_gene: TRBV11-2

CDR3aa: CSARSLGDGNQPQHF
CDR3nt: TGCAGTGCTCGTTCCTTAGGAGATGGCAATCAGCCCCAGCATTTT
d_gene: NA
j_gene: TRBJ1-5
abundance: NA
v_gene: TRBV20-1

CDR3aa: CSVAGQPPSYNEQFF
CDR3nt: TGCAGCGTGGCAGGACAGCCCCCCTCCTACAATGAGCAGTTCTTC
d_gene: NA
j_gene: TRBJ2-1
abundance: NA
v_gene: TRBV29-1

CDR3aa: CASSTYRGQPQHF
CDR3nt: TGTGCCAGCAGTACTTACAGGGGCCAGCCCCAGCATTTT
d_gene: TRBD1
j_gene: TRBJ1-5
abundance: many
v_gene: TRBV12-3/TRBV12-4

CDR3aa: CASSAQGTDTQYF
CDR3nt: TGTGCTAGCAGCGCGCAAGGAACAGATACACAGTATTTT
d_gene: NA
j_gene: TRBJ2-3
abundance: few
v_gene: TRBV7-9

CDR3aa: CASSPSRDRGFEAFF
CDR3nt: TGTGCCAGCAGTCCCTCCAGGGACAGGGGCTTCGAAGCTTTCTTT
d_gene: TRBD1
j_gene: TRBJ1-1
abundance: many
v_gene: TRBV3-1

CDR3aa: CASSPRQGVTGNTIYF
CDR3nt: TGTGCCAGCAGCCCCAGACAGGGGGTGACTGGAAACACCATATATTTT
d_gene: TRBD1
j_gene: TRBJ1-3
abundance: many
v_gene: TRBV7-6